This T cell receptor beta chain was captured by sequencing in a study of cytomegalovirus exposure and HLA in healthy donors. Findings of the study overall: Most TCR sequences were uncommon, yet certain public TCRs appeared in many donors. The availability of immune exposure information extended only to CMV serostatus. TCR beta V segments were, for the most part, productive about 90% or about 30% of the time in an earlier analysis.

As concerns this clone: The antigen is unknown.

With 60 Vbeta and 13 Jbeta primers, the PCR was carried out. Clones were read by immunoSEQ multiplex PCR, and TCRdb kept only the in-frame ones, dropping some. The sample yields under 200,000 clones, 65% to 85% seen once. The CDR3 totals 16 residues. Germline CDR1 is LGHNA and CDR2 is YSLEER. Trimming shortened V by 0 bases and J by 0 bases, and 12 bases separated the two germline ends. This TCR derives from a woman aged 35 to 49 in good health and CMV-seropositive. This rearrangement joins TRBV4-3 to TRBJ2-7; TRBD2 is a possible D gene (5 bases). The sequenced sample was PBMCs. As DNA, the CDR3 is TGCGCCAGCAGCCAAGATCTCATAGGGAGCTCCTACGAGCAGTACTTC. Translating gives CASSQDLIGSSYEQYF.